The 12 T cell receptor beta chains below all came from one sample that was sequenced in a study of blood T cells in healthy people across ages. Primed by a sample-barcoded 5' primer and a J-beta primer mix, a second PCR proceeded for about 6 to 11 cycles. One entry per CDR3 protein results from TCRdb running MiXCR on the 5' RACE reads. The sample contains more than 1 million distinct CDR3 sequences, around 45% of which appear only once. The sample consisted of blood. The receptors were gathered from a woman between 55 and 75 years old in good health.

The chain uses TRBV7-3 and TRBJ2-7; 14 bases align to TRBD2. V lost 5 bases, J lost 0 bases, and 9 bases stayed unmatched. Germline V CDR1 and CDR2: SGHTA, FQGTGA. The CDR3 has 18 amino acids. The DNA for the CDR3 is TGTGCCAGCAGCCTCGGACTAGCGGGGGGAAACAGCTCCTACGAGCAGTACTTC. Protein: CASSLGLAGGNSSYEQYF.

This sequence joins TRBV5-1 and TRBJ2-7, with D possibly being TRBD1 (5 bases). Between the trimmed V and J ends, which lost 5 bases and 3 bases, there was a span of 9 bases. The CDR3 runs to 12 residues. In germline, CDR1 is SGHRS, CDR2 YFSETQ. CDR3 region: CASRLDSYEQYF. In DNA, the CDR3 is TGCGCCAGCAGACTTGACAGCTACGAGCAGTACTTC.

The chain employs TRBV9 and TRBJ2-1; maybe TRBD2 (6 bases). Looked up from germline, CDR1 is SGDLS and CDR2 is YYNGEE. The germline V and J ends were trimmed by 4 bases and 3 bases, with 11 bases remaining between them. The CDR3 totals 14 residues. The CDR3 loop reads CASSSGVGYNEQFF. The CDR3 DNA reads TGTGCCAGCAGCTCGGGGGTTGGCTACAATGAGCAGTTCTTC.

V is TRBV20-1 and J is TRBJ2-1, with a weak D call TRBD2 (5 bases). CDR1 is DFQATT and CDR2 is SNEGSKA in the germline V gene (reference sequence). V was trimmed by 6 bases and J by 5 bases, leaving 17 bases between them. CDR3 length: 14 residues. This chain's CDR3 is CSALDGVYNNEQFF. The CDR3 coding sequence is TGCAGTGCGCTGGACGGGGTCTACAACAATGAGCAGTTCTTC.

Comment on this clonotype: The junction and the germline gene differ at one end; a read error may be behind it. The V call is TRBV27, the J call TRBJ2-3, with TRBD2 as a possible D gene (5 bases). Germline CDR1 reads MNHEY; CDR2 reads SMNVEV (reference sequence). The CDR3 is 13 residues long. The CDR3 DNA follows: TGTGCCGGCAGTGTGGTTAGCGAGGATACGCAGTATTTT. This codes for CAGSVVSEDTQYF.

This clonotype has more than one count but fewer than ten. The CDR3 DNA sequence: TGTGCCAGCACTGTGAAAGGAGCGGGAGCTTACGAGCAGTACTTC. Translating gives CASTVKGAGAYEQYF. The V and J genes are TRBV6-6 and TRBJ2-7, with 8 bases lining up with TRBD2. This CDR3 contains 15 residues. CDR1 and CDR2 from the germline V gene are MNHNY and SVGAGI (reference sequence). With V trimmed by 7 bases and J by 4 bases, 12 bases remained unmatched.

The table lists this clonotype with a few counts. CDR3 bases: TGTGCCAGCAGTGGTCGGGAGCCGGACGAGCAGTACTTC. This sequence encodes CASSGREPDEQYF. The chain joins TRBV25-1 to TRBJ2-7; tentative D call: TRBD2 (6 bases). Between the trimmed V and J ends, which lost 4 bases and 5 bases, there was a span of 12 bases. The CDR3 has 13 residues. The germline V gene has CDR1 MGHDK and CDR2 SYGVNS.

The count of this clonotype is one. This chain links TRBV5-1 with TRBJ2-7; TRBD1 agrees at 7 bases. The CDR3 loop spans 14 amino acids. CDR1 is SGHRS and CDR2 is YFSETQ in the germline V gene. Unmatched junction bases numbered 8, after V lost 4 bases and J lost 4 bases. The CDR3 here is CASSITGQRYEQYF. In nucleotides, the CDR3 is TGCGCCAGCAGCATTACGGGACAGCGTTACGAGCAGTACTTC.

V is TRBV12-3 or TRBV12-4 and J is TRBJ2-3, with a tentative D call TRBD2 (5 bases). This CDR3 has 13 amino acids. V lost 6 bases, J lost 3 bases, and 10 bases lay in between. CDR3 bases: TGTGCCAGCAGCAGGAGGAATACAGATACGCAGTATTTT. It encodes CASSRRNTDTQYF.

This CDR3 reads CASGRDRRNTEAFF. The DNA for the CDR3 is TGTGCCAGCGGTAGAGATAGGCGGAACACTGAAGCTTTCTTT. The chain is built from TRBV6-5 and TRBJ1-1; D uncertain. Germline V CDR1 and CDR2: MNHEY, SVGAGI. Trimming removed 8 bases at V and 1 base at J, with 14 bases between. The CDR3 loop spans 14 amino acids.

The rearrangement links TRBV6-6 to TRBJ2-1; 8 nucleotides line up with TRBD2. Germline CDR1 is MNHNY and CDR2 is SVGAGI (reference sequence). CDR3 length equals 17 residues. The ends lost 2 bases at V and 10 bases at J; junction bases unmatched: 16. The CDR3 region is CASSYPQAGVPYGEQFF. For the CDR3, the DNA is TGTGCCAGCAGTTACCCCCAAGCGGGAGTACCCTACGGAGAGCAGTTCTTC.

This clonotype was seen more than once but under ten times. The gene calls are TRBV9 and TRBJ2-5; D call uncertain. V was shortened by 5 bases and J by 0 bases, with 8 bases between the two germline ends. The CDR3 extends over 13 amino acids. Germline CDR1 and CDR2: SGDLS and YYNGEE. The CDR3 DNA reads as TGTGCCAGCAGTCGTCTCGACCAAGAGACCCAGTACTTC. As protein: CASSRLDQETQYF.